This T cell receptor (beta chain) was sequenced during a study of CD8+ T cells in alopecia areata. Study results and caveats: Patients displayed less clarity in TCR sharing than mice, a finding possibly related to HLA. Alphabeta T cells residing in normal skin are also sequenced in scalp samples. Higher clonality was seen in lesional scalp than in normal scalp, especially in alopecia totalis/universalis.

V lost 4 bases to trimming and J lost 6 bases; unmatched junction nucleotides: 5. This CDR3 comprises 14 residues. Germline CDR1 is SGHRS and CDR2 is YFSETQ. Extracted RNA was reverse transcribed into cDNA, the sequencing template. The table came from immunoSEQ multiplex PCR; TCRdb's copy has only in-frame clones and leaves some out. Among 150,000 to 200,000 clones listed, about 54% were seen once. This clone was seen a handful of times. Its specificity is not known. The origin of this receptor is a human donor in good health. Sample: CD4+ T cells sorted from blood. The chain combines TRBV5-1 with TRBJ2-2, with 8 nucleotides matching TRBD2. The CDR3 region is CASSSGGRSGELFF. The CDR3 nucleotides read TGCGCCAGCAGCAGTGGCGGGAGGTCCGGGGAGCTGTTTTTT.